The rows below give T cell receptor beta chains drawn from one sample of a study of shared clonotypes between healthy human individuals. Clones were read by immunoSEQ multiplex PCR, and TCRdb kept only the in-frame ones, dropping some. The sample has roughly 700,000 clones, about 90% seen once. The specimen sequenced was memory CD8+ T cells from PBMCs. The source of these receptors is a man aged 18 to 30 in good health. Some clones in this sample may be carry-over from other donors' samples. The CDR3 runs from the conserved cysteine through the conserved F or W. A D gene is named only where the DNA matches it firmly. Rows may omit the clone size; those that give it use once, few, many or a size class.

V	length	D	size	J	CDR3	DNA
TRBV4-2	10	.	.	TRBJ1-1	CASGDTEAFF	TGTGCCAGCGGCGACACTGAAGCTTTCTTT
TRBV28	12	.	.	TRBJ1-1	CASSAHSVEAFF	TGTGCCAGCAGTGCACACAGCGTAGAAGCTTTCTTT
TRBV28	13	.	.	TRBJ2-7	CASSPRWNYEQYF	TGTGCCAGCAGTCCCCGGTGGAACTACGAGCAGTACTTC
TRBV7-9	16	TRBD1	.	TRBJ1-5	CASSNRQGAMVQPQHF	TGTGCCAGCAGCAACCGACAGGGGGCCATGGTTCAGCCCCAGCATTTT
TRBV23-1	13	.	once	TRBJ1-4	CACPVGQPEKLFF	TGCGCCTGCCCCGTGGGGCAGCCTGAAAAACTGTTTTTT
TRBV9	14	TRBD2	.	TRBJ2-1	CASSASGRGNEQFF	TGTGCCAGCAGCGCGAGCGGGAGAGGGAATGAGCAGTTCTTC
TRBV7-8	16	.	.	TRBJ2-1	CASSLVGTLVGNEQFF	TGTGCCAGCAGCTTAGTTGGGACCCTCGTAGGCAATGAGCAGTTCTTC
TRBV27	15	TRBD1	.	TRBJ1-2	CASSPGTGDNYGYTF	TGTGCCAGCAGTCCCGGAACAGGGGATAACTATGGCTACACCTTC
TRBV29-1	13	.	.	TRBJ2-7	CSVGGGSSYEQYF	TGCAGCGTTGGGGGTGGTAGCTCCTACGAGCAGTACTTC
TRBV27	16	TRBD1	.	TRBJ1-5	CATRPAGGAGNQPQHF	TGTGCCACCAGACCGGCAGGGGGCGCGGGGAATCAGCCCCAGCATTTT
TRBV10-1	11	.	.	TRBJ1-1	CARGVHTEAFF	TGCGCCAGGGGTGTCCACACTGAAGCTTTCTTT
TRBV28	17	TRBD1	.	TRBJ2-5	CASRPLSTGGVRETQYF	TGTGCCAGCAGACCTCTTTCGACAGGGGGCGTTCGGGAGACCCAGTACTTC
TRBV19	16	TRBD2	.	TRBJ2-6	CASSPPGGAGANVLTF	TGTGCCAGTAGTCCGCCTGGGGGGGCTGGGGCCAACGTCCTGACTTTC
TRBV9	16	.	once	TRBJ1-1	CASSPLGGAQNTEAFF	TGTGCCAGCAGCCCACTGGGCGGGGCCCAGAACACTGAAGCTTTCTTT
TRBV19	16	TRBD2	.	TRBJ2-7	CASSITGLGLSYEQYF	TGTGCCAGTAGTATAACGGGACTAGGCCTCTCCTACGAGCAGTACTTC
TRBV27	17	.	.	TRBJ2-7	CASSFSAPGQWWNEQYF	TGTGCCAGCAGTTTTTCGGCCCCAGGACAGTGGTGGAACGAGCAGTACTTC
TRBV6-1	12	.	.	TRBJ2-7	CASSPRGGEQYF	TGTGCCAGCAGTCCAAGGGGGGGGGAGCAGTACTTC
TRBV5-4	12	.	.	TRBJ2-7	CASSSSSYEQYF	TGTGCCAGCAGCTCGAGCTCCTACGAGCAGTACTTC
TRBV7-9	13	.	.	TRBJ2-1	CASSYWELNEQFF	TGTGCCAGCAGCTATTGGGAGTTGAATGAGCAGTTCTTC
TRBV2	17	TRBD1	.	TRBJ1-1	CASRPNPGQDTNTEAFF	TGTGCCAGCAGACCAAACCCGGGACAGGATACGAACACTGAAGCTTTCTTT
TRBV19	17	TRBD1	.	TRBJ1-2	CASSIFRDRGLRSGYTF	TGTGCCAGTAGTATTTTCCGTGACAGGGGCCTCCGGTCCGGCTACACCTTC
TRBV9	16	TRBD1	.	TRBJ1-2	CASSAPGTGVVYGYTF	TGTGCCAGCAGCGCTCCCGGGACAGGGGTAGTCTATGGCTACACCTTC
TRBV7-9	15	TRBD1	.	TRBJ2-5	CASSYKPGQEETQYF	TGTGCCAGCAGCTACAAACCGGGACAGGAAGAGACCCAGTACTTC
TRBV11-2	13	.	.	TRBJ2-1	CASSRRAYNEQFF	TGTGCCAGCAGCCGACGGGCCTACAATGAGCAGTTCTTC
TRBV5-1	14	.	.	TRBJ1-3	CASSLAQGSSTIYF	TGCGCCAGCAGCTTGGCGCAGGGGTCCAGCACCATATATTTT
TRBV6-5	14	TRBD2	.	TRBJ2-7	CASSYREGLVEQYF	TGTGCCAGCAGTTACCGGGAGGGCCTTGTGGAGCAGTACTTC